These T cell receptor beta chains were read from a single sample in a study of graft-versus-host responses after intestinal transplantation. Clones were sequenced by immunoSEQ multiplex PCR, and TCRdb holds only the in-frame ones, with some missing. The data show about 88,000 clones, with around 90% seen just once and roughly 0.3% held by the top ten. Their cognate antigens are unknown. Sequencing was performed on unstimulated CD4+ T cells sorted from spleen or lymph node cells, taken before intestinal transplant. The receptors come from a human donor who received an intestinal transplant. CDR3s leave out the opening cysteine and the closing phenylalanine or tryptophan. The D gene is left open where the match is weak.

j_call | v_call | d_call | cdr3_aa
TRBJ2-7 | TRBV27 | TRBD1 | ASSPDRGTYEQY
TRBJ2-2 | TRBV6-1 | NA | AANGDTGELF
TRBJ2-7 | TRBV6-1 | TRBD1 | ASSAGGTIYEQY
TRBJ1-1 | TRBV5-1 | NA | ASSWAGEANTEAF
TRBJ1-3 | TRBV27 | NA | ASSSGHPDSGNTIY
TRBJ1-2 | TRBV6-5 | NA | ASRDKGRTYGYT
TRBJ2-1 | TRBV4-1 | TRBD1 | ASSKQGALSYNEQF
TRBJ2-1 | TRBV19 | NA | ASSIDRSSYNEQF
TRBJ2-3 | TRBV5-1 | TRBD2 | ASSQGLAGVGSSTDTQY
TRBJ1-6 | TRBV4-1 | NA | ASSQLSVYNSPLH
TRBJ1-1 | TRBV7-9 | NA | ASSSDMQQGRGTEAF
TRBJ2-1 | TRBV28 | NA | ASSSPQGGRHNEQF
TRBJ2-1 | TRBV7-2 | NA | ASSEGLLYNEQF
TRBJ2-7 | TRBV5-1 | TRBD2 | ASSLGGTSGPTYEQY
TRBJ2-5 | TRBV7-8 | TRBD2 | ASSSRQVSSGSAQETQY
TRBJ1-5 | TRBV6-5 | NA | ASSELGNQPQH
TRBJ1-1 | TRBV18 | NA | ASSPRGQNTEAF
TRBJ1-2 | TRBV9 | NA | ASSPDSRNYGYT
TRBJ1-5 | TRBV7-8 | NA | ASSQTQKAQH
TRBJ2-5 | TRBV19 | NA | ASSTQGGETQY
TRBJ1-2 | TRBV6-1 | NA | ASSEDIRYGYT
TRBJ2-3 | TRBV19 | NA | ATRRVTSSTDTQY
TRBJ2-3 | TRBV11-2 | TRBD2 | ASSSGLAGFTDTQY
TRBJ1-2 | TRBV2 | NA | ASNAGGDYGYT
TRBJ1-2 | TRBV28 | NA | ASKNSRGLFYGYT
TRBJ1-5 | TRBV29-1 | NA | SVGRGFNQPQH
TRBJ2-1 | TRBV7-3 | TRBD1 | ASSLGTASYNEQF
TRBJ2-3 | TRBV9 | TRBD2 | ASSVGTSGYTDTQY
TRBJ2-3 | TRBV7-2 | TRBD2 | ASSRAGESVTQY
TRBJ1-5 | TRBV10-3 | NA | AISTGRGVQPQH
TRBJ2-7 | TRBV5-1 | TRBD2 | ASSLGGGRALEQY
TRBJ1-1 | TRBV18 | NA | ASSPERKNTEAF
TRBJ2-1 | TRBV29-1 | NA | SVEGGEAGVDYYNEQF
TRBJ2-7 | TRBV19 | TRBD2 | ASSPGLNYEQY
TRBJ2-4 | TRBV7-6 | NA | ASSPSLATTNIQY